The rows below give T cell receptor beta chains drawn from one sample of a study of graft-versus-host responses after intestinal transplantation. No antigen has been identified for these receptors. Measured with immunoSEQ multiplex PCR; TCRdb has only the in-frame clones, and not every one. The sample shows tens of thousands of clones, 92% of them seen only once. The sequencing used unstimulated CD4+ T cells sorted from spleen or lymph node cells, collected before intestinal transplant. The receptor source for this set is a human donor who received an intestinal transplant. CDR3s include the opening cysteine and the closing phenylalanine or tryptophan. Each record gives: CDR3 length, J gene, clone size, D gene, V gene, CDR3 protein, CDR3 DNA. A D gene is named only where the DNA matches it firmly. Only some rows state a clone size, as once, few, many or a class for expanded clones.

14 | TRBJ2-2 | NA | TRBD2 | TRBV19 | CASSAGVRIGELFF | TGTGCCAGTAGTGCGGGAGTTCGGATCGGGGAGCTGTTTTTT
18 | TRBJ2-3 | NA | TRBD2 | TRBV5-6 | CASTIAGLAGGPKDTQYF | TGTGCCAGCACCATAGCCGGACTAGCGGGAGGGCCAAAAGATACGCAGTATTTT
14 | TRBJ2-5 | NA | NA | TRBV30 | CAWKPGPTSKTQYF | TGTGCCTGGAAGCCGGGACCCACCTCAAAGACCCAGTACTTC
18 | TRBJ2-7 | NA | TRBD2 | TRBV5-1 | CASSPGLAGGHAAYEQYF | TGCGCCAGCAGCCCGGGACTAGCGGGAGGACATGCTGCCTACGAGCAGTACTTC
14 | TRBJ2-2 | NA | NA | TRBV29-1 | CSVGLDPNTGELFF | TGCAGCGTGGGACTGGATCCGAACACCGGGGAGCTGTTTTTT
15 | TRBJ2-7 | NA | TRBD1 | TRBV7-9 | CASSLGGQFDYEQYF | TGTGCCAGCAGCTTAGGGGGACAGTTCGACTACGAGCAGTACTTC
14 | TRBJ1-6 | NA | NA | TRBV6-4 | CASTRTGNNSPLHF | TGTGCCAGCACTAGAACGGGGAATAATTCACCCCTCCACTTT
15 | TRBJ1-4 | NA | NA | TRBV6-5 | CASRTGLSLYEKLFF | TGTGCCAGCCGGACGGGTCTGTCCCTTTATGAAAAACTGTTTTTT
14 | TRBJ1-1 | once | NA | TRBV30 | CAWSLPGRGTEAFF | TGTGCCTGGAGCCTACCGGGACGGGGTACTGAAGCTTTCTTT
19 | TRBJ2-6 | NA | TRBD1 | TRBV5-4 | CASSRPDREDPSGANVLTF | TGTGCCAGCAGCAGGCCGGACAGGGAGGATCCCTCTGGGGCCAACGTCCTGACTTTC
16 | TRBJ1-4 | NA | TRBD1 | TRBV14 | CASSPDRDPGNEKLFF | TGTGCCAGCAGCCCCGACAGGGATCCGGGTAATGAAAAACTGTTTTTT
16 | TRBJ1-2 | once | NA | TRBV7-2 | CASSPTGRPIGGGYTF | TGTGCCAGCAGCCCCACGGGACGCCCTATCGGGGGCGGCTACACCTTC
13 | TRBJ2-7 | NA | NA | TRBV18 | CASSRDITYEQYF | TGTGCCAGCTCGAGGGACATCACCTACGAGCAGTACTTC
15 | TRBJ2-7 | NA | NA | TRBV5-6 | CASSFRRTHSYEQYF | TGTGCCAGCAGCTTCCGCCGGACACACTCCTACGAGCAGTACTTC
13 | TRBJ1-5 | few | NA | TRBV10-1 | CASSGQLNQPQHF | TGCGCCAGCTCCGGACAGTTAAATCAGCCCCAGCATTTT
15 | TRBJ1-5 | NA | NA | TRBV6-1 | CASCPGTGGNQPQHF | TGTGCCAGCTGCCCCGGGACTGGAGGCAATCAGCCCCAGCATTTT
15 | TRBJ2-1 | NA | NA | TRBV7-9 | CASSFSLKPDNEQFF | TGTGCCAGCAGCTTTTCCCTAAAGCCCGACAATGAGCAGTTCTTC
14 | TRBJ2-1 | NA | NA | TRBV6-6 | CASSYDSSWNEQFF | TGTGCCAGCAGTTACGACTCGTCCTGGAATGAGCAGTTCTTC
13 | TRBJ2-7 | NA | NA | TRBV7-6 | CASTLSTTGEQYF | TGTGCCAGCACCCTTAGTACAACGGGCGAGCAGTACTTC
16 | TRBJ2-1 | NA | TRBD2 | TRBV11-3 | CASSPKGLAGGNEQFF | TGTGCCAGCAGCCCTAAGGGACTAGCGGGAGGAAATGAGCAGTTCTTC
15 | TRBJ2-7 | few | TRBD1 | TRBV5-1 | CASSLSTGDPYEQYF | TGCGCCAGCAGCTTATCGACAGGGGACCCCTACGAGCAGTACTTC
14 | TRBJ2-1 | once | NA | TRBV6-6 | CASSYDSSYNEQFF | TGTGCCAGCAGTTATGACAGCTCCTACAATGAGCAGTTCTTC
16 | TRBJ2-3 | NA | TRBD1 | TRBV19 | CASSNIWTGTSDTQYF | TGTGCCAGTAGTAATATCTGGACAGGGACATCCGATACGCAGTATTTT
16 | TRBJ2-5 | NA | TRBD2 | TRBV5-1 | CASSLLVGTSQETQYF | TGCGCCAGCAGCTTGCTTGTAGGGACTAGCCAAGAGACCCAGTACTTC
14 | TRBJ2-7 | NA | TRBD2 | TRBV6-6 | CASSYSAGAYEQYF | TGTGCCAGCAGTTACTCAGCGGGAGCTTACGAGCAGTACTTC
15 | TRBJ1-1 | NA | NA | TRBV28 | CASSHAMRWDTEAFF | TGTGCCAGCAGCCACGCGATGCGTTGGGACACTGAAGCTTTCTTT
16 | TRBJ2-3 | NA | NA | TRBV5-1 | CASSLAGLGAGDTQYF | TGCGCCAGCAGCTTGGCCGGCCTCGGGGCGGGAGATACGCAGTATTTT
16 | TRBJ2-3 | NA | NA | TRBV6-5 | CASSYSSGHSTDTQYF | TGTGCCAGCAGTTACTCATCCGGCCATAGCACAGATACGCAGTATTTT
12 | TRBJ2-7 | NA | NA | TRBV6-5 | CASKTPTYEQYF | TGTGCCAGCAAGACCCCCACCTACGAGCAGTACTTC
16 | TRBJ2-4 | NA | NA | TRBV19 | CASSIGPLLAKNIQYF | TGTGCCAGTAGTATAGGACCCCTCCTAGCCAAAAACATTCAGTACTTC
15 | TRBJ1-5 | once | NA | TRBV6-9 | CASSYGEVNNQPQHF | TGTGCCAGCAGTTACGGGGAGGTGAACAATCAGCCCCAGCATTTT
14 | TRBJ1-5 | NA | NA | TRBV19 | CASSMSEIRQPQHF | TGTGCCAGTAGTATGTCGGAGATTCGGCAGCCCCAGCATTTT
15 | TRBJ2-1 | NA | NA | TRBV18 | CASSPRQAGQNEQFF | TGTGCCAGCTCACCCCGACAGGCGGGACAGAATGAGCAGTTCTTC
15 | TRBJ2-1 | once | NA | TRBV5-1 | CASSLGGPAIYEQFF | TGCGCCAGCAGCTTGGGTGGGCCTGCTATCTATGAGCAGTTCTTC
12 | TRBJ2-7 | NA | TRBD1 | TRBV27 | CASGTGVHEQYF | TGTGCCAGCGGAACAGGGGTCCACGAGCAGTACTTC
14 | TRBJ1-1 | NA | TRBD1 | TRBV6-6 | CASSRDRLNTEAFF | TGTGCCAGCAGTAGGGACAGGCTAAACACTGAAGCTTTCTTT
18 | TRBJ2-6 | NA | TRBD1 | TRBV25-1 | CASSEPGTGGPGANVLTF | TGTGCCAGCAGTGAACCCGGGACAGGGGGACCTGGGGCCAACGTCCTGACTTTC
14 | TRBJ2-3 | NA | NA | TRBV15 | CATSSIAGTDTQYF | TGTGCCACCAGCTCAATAGCGGGCACAGATACGCAGTATTTT
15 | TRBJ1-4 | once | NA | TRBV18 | CASSRGGGTNEKLFF | TGTGCCAGCTCACGGGGTGGAGGAACTAATGAAAAACTGTTTTTT
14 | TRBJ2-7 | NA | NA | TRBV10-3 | CATATDSYSYEQYF | TGTGCCACCGCGACGGACAGCTACTCCTACGAGCAGTACTTC
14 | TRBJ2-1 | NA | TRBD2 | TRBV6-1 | CASRLSGSGNEQFF | TGTGCCAGCAGACTTAGCGGGAGCGGGAATGAGCAGTTCTTC
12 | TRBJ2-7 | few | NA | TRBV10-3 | CAIRSQGHEQYF | TGTGCCATCAGATCACAGGGCCACGAGCAGTACTTC
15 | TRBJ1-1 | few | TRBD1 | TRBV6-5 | CASSYDRGSDTEAFF | TGTGCCAGCAGTTACGACAGGGGTAGTGACACTGAAGCTTTCTTT
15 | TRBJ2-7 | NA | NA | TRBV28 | CASSRPEVLRYEQYF | TGTGCCAGCAGTCGCCCAGAGGTTTTACGCTACGAGCAGTACTTC
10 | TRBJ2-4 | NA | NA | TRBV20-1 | CSAETNIQYF | TGCAGTGCGGAAACCAACATTCAGTACTTC
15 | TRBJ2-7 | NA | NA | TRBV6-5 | CASSWGSTLPYEQYF | TGTGCCAGCAGTTGGGGGTCGACACTACCCTACGAGCAGTACTTC
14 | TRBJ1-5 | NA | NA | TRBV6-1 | CASSELSGNQPQHF | TGTGCCAGCAGTGAATTGTCAGGGAATCAGCCCCAGCATTTT
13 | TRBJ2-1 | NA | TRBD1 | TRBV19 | CASRYRGYNEQFF | TGTGCCAGTAGATACAGGGGCTACAATGAGCAGTTCTTC
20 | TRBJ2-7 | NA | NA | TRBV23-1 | CASSHPILMTPGERNYEQYF | TGCGCCAGCAGTCATCCCATTTTGATGACACCAGGGGAACGCAACTACGAGCAGTACTTC
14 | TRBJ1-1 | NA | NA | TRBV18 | CASSTGTQFREAFF | TGTGCCAGCTCCACCGGGACTCAATTTCGGGAAGCTTTCTTT
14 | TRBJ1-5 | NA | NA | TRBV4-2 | CASSQERVYQPQHF | TGTGCCAGCAGCCAAGAAAGGGTGTATCAGCCCCAGCATTTT
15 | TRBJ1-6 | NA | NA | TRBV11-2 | CASSLGAAGHPPLHF | TGTGCCAGCAGCTTGGGGGCCGCTGGGCATCCACCCCTCCACTTT